The clone carrying this TCR beta chain was seen repeatedly, ten times or more. The antigen is not known. This specimen belongs to a study of T-cell reconstitution after alpha-beta-depleted transplantation in children. J was trimmed by 5 bases and V by 3 bases; bases with no gene match: 8. Germline V lookup: CDR1 MDHEN, CDR2 SYDVKM. There are 17 residues in the CDR3. Study findings and constraints: T-cell counts and diversity at one year post-transplant came mainly from newly produced T cells. High day-60 TCRbeta diversity in some patients came from surviving recipient T cells and thymic progenitors. Roughly two months post-transplant, alpha-beta T cells reportedly originated from several hundred graft clones that had expanded.

Unique molecular identifiers tagged the TCRbeta library. TCRdb reanalysed the PCR reads using MiXCR and keeps one entry per CDR3 protein. The repertoire holds under 250,000 distinct CDR3 sequences, with about 6.6% as singletons. The sample was PBMCs, taken before TCRalphabeta/CD19-depleted stem cell transplant. This clonotype was sampled from a boy aged 2 to 10 with acute lymphoblastic leukemia, due to receive a stem cell transplant. The chain employs TRBV28 and TRBJ2-2, with 11 bases lining up with TRBD2. The CDR3: CASSFPGLAADTGELFF. CDR3 sequence (DNA): TGTGCCAGCAGTTTTCCGGGACTAGCGGCTGATACCGGGGAGCTGTTTTTT.